The present T cell receptor (beta chain) was sequenced within a study of blood T cell repertoires in COVID-19. TCRdb's table, derived via immunoSEQ multiplex PCR, lists solely in-frame clones and lacks some. The sample records 100,000 to 110,000 clones, approximately 87% being singletons. The CDR3 spans 13 residues. V gave up 6 bases and J gave up 4 bases, with 7 bases separating them. Germline lookup yields CDR1 MRHNA and CDR2 SNTAGT. Sequencing used peripheral blood. The source of this sequence is a human donor in a cohort sampled during active COVID-19. The genes are TRBV6-4 and TRBJ1-6; the D gene is possibly TRBD1 (5 bases). In DNA form, the CDR3 reads TGTGCCAGCAGGACAGATTATAATTCACCCCTCCACTTT. Translated, it gives CASRTDYNSPLHF.